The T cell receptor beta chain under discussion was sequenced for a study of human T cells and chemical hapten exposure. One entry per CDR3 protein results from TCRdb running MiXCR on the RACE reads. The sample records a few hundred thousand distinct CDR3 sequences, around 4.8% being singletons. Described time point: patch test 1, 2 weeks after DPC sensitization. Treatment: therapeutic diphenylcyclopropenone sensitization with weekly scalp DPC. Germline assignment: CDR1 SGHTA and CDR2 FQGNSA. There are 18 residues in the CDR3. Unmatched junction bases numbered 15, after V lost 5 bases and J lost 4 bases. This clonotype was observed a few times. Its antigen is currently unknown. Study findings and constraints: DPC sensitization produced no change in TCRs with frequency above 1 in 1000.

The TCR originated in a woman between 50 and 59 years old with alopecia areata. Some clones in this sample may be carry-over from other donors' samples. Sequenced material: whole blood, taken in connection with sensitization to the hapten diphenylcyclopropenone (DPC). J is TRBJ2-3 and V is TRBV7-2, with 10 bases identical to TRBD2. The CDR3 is CASSPEVSLGTSADTQYF. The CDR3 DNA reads TGTGCCAGCAGCCCCGAGGTCAGTCTCGGGACTAGCGCAGATACGCAGTATTTT.